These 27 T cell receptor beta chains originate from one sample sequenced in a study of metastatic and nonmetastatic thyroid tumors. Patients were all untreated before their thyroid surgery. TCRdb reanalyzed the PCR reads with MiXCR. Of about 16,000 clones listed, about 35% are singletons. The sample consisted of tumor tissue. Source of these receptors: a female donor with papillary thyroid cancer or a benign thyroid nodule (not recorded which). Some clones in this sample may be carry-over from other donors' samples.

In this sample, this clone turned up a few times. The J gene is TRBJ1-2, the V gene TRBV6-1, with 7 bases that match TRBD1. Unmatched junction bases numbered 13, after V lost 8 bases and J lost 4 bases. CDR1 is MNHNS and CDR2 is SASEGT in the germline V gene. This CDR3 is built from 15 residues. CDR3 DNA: TGTGCCAGCCAACCTTCGACAGGGACGATCTATGGCTACACCTTC. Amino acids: CASQPSTGTIYGYTF.

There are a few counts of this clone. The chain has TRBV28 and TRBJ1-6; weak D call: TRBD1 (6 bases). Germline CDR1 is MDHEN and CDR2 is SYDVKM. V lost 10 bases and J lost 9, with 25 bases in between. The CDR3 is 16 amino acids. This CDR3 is CATEGGGAHRVSPLHF. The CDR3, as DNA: TGTGCCACCGAGGGGGGGGGGGCGCACAGGGTTTCACCCCTCCACTTT.

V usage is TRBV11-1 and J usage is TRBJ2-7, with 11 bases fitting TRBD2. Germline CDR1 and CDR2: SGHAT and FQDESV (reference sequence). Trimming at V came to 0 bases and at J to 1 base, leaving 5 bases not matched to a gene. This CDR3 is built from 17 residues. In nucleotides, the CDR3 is TGTGCCAGCAGCTTAGCTAGCGGGGGGGCCTATTCCTACGAGCAGTACTTC. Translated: CASSLASGGAYSYEQYF.

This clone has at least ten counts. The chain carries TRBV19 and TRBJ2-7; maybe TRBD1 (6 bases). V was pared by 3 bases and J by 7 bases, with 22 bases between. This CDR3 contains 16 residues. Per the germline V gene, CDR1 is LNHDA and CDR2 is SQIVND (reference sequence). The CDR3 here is CASSIGPNRAPREQYF. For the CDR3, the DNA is TGTGCCAGTAGTATCGGACCTAACAGGGCCCCCCGGGAGCAGTACTTC.

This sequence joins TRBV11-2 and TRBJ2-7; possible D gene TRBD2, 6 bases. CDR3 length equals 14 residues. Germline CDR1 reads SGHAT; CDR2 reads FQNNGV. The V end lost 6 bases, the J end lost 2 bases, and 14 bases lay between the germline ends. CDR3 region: CASRRSGVPYEQYF. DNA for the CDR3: TGTGCCAGCAGGAGGTCGGGGGTCCCCTACGAGCAGTACTTC.

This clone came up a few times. The CDR3 DNA reads TGTGCCAGCAGTTTAAGGCTAGCGTATGGAGATACGCAGTATTTT. Amino acid sequence: CASSLRLAYGDTQYF. The chain joins TRBV27 to TRBJ2-3; weak D call: TRBD2 (6 bases). Germline assignment: CDR1 MNHEY and CDR2 SMNVEV (reference sequence). Trimming took off 2 bases at V and 5 bases at J, with 14 bases between the two ends. The CDR3 has 15 amino acids.

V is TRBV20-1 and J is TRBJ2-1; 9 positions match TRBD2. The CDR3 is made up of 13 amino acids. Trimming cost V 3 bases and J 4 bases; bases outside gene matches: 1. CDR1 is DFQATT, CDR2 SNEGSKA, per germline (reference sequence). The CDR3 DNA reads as TGCAGTGCTAGCAGCGGGGGGTACAATGAGCAGTTCTTC. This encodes CSASSGGYNEQFF.

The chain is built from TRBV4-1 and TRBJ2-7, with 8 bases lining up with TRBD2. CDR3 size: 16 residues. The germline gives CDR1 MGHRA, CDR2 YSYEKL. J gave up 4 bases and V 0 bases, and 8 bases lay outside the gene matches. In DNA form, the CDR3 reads TGCGCCAGCAGCCAAGATCTTAGCGGGGTAGGGTACGAGCAGTACTTC. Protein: CASSQDLSGVGYEQYF.

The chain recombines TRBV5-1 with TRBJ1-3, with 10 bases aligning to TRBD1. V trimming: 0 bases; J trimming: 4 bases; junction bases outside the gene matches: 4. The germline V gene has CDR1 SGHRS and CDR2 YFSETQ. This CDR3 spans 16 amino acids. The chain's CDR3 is CASSLAGQGYGNTIYF. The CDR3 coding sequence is TGCGCCAGCAGCTTGGCGGGACAGGGGTACGGAAACACCATATATTTT.

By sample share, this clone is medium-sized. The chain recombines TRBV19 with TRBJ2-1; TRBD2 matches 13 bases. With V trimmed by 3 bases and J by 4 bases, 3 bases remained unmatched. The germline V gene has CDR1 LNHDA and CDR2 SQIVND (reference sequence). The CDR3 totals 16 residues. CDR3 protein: CASSIGLAGAYNEQFF. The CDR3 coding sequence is TGTGCCAGTAGTATCGGACTAGCGGGGGCATACAATGAGCAGTTCTTC.

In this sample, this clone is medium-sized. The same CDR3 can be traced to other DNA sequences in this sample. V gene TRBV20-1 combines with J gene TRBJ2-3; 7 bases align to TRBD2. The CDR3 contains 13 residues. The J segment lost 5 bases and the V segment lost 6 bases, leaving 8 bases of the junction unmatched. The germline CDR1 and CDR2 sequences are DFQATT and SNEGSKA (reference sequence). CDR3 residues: CSATSGGGDTQYF. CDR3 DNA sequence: TGCAGTGCGACTTCTGGCGGGGGAGATACGCAGTATTTT.

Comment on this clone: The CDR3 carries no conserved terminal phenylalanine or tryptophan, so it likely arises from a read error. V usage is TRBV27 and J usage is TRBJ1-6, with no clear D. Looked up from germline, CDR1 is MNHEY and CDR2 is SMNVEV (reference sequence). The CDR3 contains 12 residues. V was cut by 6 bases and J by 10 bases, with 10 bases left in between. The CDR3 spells CASRVGYSPLHL. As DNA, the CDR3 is TGTGCCAGCAGGGTCGGTTACTCACCCCTCCACCTT.

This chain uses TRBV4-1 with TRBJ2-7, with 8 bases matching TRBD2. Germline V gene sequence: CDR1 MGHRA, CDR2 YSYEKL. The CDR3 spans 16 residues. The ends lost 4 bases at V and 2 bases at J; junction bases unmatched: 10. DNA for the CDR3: TGCGCCAGCAGCCTGGCCCCGGGACTAGGTACCTACGAGCAGTACTTC. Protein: CASSLAPGLGTYEQYF.

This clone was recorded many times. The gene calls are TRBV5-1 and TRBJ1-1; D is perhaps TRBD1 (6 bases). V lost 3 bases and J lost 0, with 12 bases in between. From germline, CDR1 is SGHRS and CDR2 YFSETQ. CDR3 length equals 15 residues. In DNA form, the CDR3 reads TGCGCCAGCAGCTCCTTACAGGGTTTGAACACTGAAGCTTTCTTT. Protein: CASSSLQGLNTEAFF.

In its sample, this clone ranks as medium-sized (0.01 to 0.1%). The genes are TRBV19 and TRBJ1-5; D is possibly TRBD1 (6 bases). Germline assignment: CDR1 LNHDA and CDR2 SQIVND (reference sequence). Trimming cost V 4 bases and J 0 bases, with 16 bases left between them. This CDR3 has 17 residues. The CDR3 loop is CASSSWGGGYSNQPQHF. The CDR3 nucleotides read TGTGCCAGTAGTAGTTGGGGAGGGGGGTATAGCAATCAGCCCCAGCATTTT.

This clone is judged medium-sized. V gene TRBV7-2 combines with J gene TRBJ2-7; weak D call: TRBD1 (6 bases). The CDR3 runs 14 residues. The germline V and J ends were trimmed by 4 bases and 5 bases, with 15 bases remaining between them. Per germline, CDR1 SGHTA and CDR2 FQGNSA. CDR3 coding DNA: TGTGCCAGCAGCTCGTCCCAGGGGATCGACGAGCAGTACTTC. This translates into CASSSSQGIDEQYF. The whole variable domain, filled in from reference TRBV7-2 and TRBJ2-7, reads GAGVSQSPSNKVTEKGKDVELRCDPISGHTALYWYRQSLGQGLEFLIYFQGNSAPDKSGLPSDRFSAERTGGSVSTLTIQRTQQEDSAVYLCASSSSQGIDEQYFGPGTRLTVT.

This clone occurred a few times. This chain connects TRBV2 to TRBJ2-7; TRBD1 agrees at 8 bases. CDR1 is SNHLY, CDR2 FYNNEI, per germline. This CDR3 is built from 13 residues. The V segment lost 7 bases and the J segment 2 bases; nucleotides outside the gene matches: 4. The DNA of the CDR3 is TGTGCCAGCAAGGGGACAGGAACCTACGAGCAGTACTTC. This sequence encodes CASKGTGTYEQYF.

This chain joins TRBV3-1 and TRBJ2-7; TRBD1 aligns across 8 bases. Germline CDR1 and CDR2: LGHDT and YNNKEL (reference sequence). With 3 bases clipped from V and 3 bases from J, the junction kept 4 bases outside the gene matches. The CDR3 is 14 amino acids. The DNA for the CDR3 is TGTGCCAGCAGCCACCGGACAGGGCTCTACGAGCAGTACTTC. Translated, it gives CASSHRTGLYEQYF.

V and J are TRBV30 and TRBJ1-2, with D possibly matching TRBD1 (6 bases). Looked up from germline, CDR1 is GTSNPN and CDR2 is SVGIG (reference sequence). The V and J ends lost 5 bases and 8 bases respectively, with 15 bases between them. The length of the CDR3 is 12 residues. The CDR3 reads CAWVRRGEGYTF. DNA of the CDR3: TGTGCCTGGGTACGCAGGGGTGAAGGCTACACCTTC.

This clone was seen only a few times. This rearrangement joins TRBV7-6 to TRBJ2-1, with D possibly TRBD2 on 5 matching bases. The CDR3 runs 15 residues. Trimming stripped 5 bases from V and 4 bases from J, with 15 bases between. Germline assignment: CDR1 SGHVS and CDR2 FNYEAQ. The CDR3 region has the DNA TGTGCCAGCAGCCCAGGCAGCGGCCCGTACAATGAGCAGTTCTTC. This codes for CASSPGSGPYNEQFF.

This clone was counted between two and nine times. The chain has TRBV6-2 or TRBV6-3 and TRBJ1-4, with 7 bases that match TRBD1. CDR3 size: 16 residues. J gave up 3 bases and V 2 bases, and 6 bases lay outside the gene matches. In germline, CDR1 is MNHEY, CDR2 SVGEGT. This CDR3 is CASSYGGGTANEKLFF. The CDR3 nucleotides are TGTGCCAGCAGTTACGGAGGGGGGACAGCTAATGAAAAACTGTTTTTT.

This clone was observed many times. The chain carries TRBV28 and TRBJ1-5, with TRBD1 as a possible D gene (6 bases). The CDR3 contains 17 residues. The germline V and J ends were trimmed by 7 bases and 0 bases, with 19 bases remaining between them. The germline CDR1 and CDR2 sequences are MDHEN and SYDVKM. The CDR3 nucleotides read TGTGCCAGCACCCGGGGGGGGGGGGCGTATAGCAATCAGCCCCAGCATTTT. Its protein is CASTRGGGAYSNQPQHF.

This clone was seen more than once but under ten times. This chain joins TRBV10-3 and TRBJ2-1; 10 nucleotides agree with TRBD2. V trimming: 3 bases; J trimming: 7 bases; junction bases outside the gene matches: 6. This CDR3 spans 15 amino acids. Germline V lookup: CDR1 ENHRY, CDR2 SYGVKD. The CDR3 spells CAISESSGGPNEQFF. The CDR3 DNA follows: TGTGCCATCAGTGAAAGTAGCGGGGGGCCGAATGAGCAGTTCTTC.

In DNA form, the CDR3 reads TGTGCCAGCAGCTTAGCGGCAGGGGAGGACGAGCAGTACTTC. It specifies CASSLAAGEDEQYF. The chain recombines TRBV11-2 with TRBJ2-7; D is perhaps TRBD1 or TRBD2 (6 bases each). The CDR3 covers 14 residues. In germline, CDR1 is SGHAT, CDR2 FQNNGV. Trimming took off 1 base at V and 5 bases at J, with 12 bases between the two ends. Complete variable domain (other parts from reference TRBV11-2 and TRBJ2-7): EAGVAQSPRYKIIEKRQSVAFWCNPISGHATLYWYQQILGQGPKLLIQFQNNGVVDDSQLPKDRFSAERLKGVDSTLKIQPAKLEDSAVYLCASSLAAGEDEQYFGPGTRLTVT.

In DNA form, the CDR3 reads TGTGCCAGCAGCTCGAGACAGGGGGCTGGTGGAAACACCATATATTTT. The encoded protein is CASSSRQGAGGNTIYF. The V call is TRBV6-1, the J call TRBJ1-3, with 10 positions matching TRBD1. V dropped 6 bases and J dropped 3; count of bases not matched to a gene: 8. This CDR3 has 16 residues. Germline values: CDR1 MNHNS, CDR2 SASEGT.

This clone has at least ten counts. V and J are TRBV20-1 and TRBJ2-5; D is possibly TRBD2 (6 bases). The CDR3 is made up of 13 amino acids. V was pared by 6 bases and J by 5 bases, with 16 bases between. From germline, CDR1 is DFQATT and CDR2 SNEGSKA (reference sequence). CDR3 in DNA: TGCAGTGCGGAGGGGCTGGCGGGGGAGACCCAGTACTTC. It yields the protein CSAEGLAGETQYF.

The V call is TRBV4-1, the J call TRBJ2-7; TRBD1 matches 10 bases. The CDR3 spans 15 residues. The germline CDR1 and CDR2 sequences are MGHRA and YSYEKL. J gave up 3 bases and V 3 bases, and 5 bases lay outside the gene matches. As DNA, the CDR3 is TGCGCCAGCAGCCAGGGGACAGGGGAGGACTACGAGCAGTACTTC. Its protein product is CASSQGTGEDYEQYF.